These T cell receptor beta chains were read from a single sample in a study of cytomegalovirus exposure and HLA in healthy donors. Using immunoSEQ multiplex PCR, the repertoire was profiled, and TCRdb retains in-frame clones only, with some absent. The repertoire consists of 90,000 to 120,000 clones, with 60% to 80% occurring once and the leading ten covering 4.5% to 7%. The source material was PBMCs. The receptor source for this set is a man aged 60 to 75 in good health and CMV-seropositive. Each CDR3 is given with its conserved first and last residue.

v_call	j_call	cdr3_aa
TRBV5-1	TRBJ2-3	CASSNLAGGDTQYF
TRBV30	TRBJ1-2	CAWTPSSTGDYGYTF
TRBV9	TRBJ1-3	CASSAQYRRQGRENTIYF
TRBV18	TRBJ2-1	CASSPSQTRWFF
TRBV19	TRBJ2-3	CASTQPGQKGHTQYF
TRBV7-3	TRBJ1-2	CASSPSGVMLYGYTF
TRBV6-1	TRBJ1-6	CASRTGESYNSPLHF
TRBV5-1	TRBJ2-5	CASSSSLRQETQYF
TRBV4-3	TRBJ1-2	CASSQEGGARYGYTF
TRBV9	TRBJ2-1	CASSVGQGSYNEQFF
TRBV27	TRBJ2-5	CASSLGQGTGETQYF
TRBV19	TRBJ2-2	CASSAPLGGTGELFF
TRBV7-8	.	CASSPHRTSGGRTYEQYF
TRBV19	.	CASSGPFGDSYEQYF
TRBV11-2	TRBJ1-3	CASSLQGHENTIYF
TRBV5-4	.	CASSLGGRTGREQYF
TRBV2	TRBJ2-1	CASSGRGLASNEQFF
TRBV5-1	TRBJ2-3	CASSIVTGTDTQYF
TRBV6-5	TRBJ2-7	CASSYRAGGTYEQYF
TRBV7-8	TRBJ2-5	CASSYIRGQETQYF
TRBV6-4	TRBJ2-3	CASSEQGLTDTQYF
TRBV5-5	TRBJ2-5	CASSWTAGGFAETQYF
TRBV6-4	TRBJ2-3	CASSDSSGGATDTQYF
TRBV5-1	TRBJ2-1	CASSLGLLNEQFF
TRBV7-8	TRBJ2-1	CASSFRESSSSYNEQFF
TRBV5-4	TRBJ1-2	CASRPQGDNYGYTF
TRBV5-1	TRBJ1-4	CASSEGTNEKLFF
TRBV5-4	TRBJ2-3	CASSLGGADTQYF
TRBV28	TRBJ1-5	CASSFSDRDNQPQHF
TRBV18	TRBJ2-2	CASSVGQGDTGELFF
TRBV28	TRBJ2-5	CASRPLQGKGDETQYF
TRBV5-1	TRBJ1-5	CASSLAGTGNKNSNQPQHF
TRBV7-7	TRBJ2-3	CASSQGLAGSTTDTQYF
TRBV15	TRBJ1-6	CATSGTGVDSPLHF
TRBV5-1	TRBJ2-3	CASSLPSGGSTDTQYF
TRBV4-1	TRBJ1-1	CASSQEFADTEAFF
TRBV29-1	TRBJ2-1	CSVRAGGYNEQFF
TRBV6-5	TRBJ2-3	CASRLGQYTDTQYF
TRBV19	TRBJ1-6	CASSGEYNSPLHF